This paragraph covers one TCR beta chain sequence. This sample was included in a study of T cell changes during pregnancy in multiple sclerosis. Some clones are missing from TCRdb's copy, which holds only in-frame ones; the method was immunoSEQ multiplex PCR. The top ten clones hold under 0.6% of a sample with tens of thousands of clones, 75% to 95% of them seen once. Germline-derived CDR1 and CDR2 are SEHNR and FQNEAQ (reference sequence). J lost 1 base, V lost 1 base, and 1 base had no gene match. The CDR3 is 15 amino acids. The chain links TRBV7-9 to TRBJ2-7; 10 positions agree with TRBD1. The sample consisted of CD4+ T cells from peripheral blood mononuclear cells, taken in the second trimester of pregnancy. The receptor was derived from a female donor with multiple sclerosis, enrolled in a pregnancy study. CDR3 sequence: CASSLGTGGSYEQYF. CDR3 sequence (DNA): TGTGCCAGCAGCTTAGGGACAGGGGGTTCCTACGAGCAGTACTTC. Full variable domain (rest looked up from reference TRBV7-9 and TRBJ2-7): DTGVSQNPRHKITKRGQNVTFRCDPISEHNRLYWYRQTLGQGPEFLTYFQNEAQLEKSRLLSDRFSAERPKGSFSTLEIQRTEQGDSAMYLCASSLGTGGSYEQYFGPGTRLTVT.